These 23 T cell receptor beta chains came from one sample sequenced in a study of regulatory T cells in long-lasting Graves disease. The authors built TCR beta libraries using iRepertoire HTBI primers and Arm-PCR of CDR3 regions. TCRdb called the multiplex PCR reads again in MiXCR, with one record for every CDR3 protein. This sample has a few hundred thousand distinct CDR3 sequences, with roughly a quarter found just once. Stated time point: persistent/refractory GD, antithyroid drugs over 5 years with positive TRAb. RNA from PBMCs was the source of the TCR library. Sequencing was performed on peripheral blood mononuclear cells (PBMCs), taken when the disease was refractory, from a patient treated with antithyroid drugs. All receptors derive from a female donor with Graves disease.

A note on this clonotype: A much larger clone is a single base away; this may be a read error. The conserved final phenylalanine or tryptophan is absent from the CDR3, which likely points to a read error. V gene TRBV12-3 or TRBV12-4 combines with J gene TRBJ1-1; possible D gene TRBD1, 5 bases. CDR3 size: 13 residues. Between the trimmed V and J ends, which lost 3 bases and 5 bases, there was a span of 10 bases. CDR3 DNA: TGTGCCAGCAGTTTGGCCGAGGGGACTGAAGCTTTCCTT. Its translation is CASSLAEGTEAFL.

This clonotype has a handful of counts. The rearrangement links TRBV3-1 to TRBJ1-5, with TRBD1 as a possible D gene (6 bases). CDR1 and CDR2 from the germline V gene are LGHDT and YNNKEL (reference sequence). Between the trimmed V and J ends, which lost 1 base and 1 base, there was a span of 14 bases. The CDR3 is made up of 17 amino acids. CDR3 nucleotides: TGTGCCAGCAGCCAAGGGTCACAGGGTTTGAGCAATCAGCCCCAGCATTTT. Its protein product is CASSQGSQGLSNQPQHF.

V gene TRBV7-9 combines with J gene TRBJ2-7; D possibly uses TRBD1 or TRBD2 (7 bases each). The CDR3 is made up of 17 amino acids. Germline CDR1 SEHNR, CDR2 FQNEAQ (reference sequence). V was pared by 5 bases and J by 3 bases, with 23 bases between. CDR3 nucleotides: TGTGCCAGCAGCCAGGGGGGGGTGGGACACAACTACTACGAGCAGTACTTC. This encodes CASSQGGVGHNYYEQYF.

There are many counts of this clonotype. The chain recombines TRBV2 with TRBJ1-1; D possibly corresponds to TRBD1 (6 bases). Germline V gives CDR1 SNHLY, CDR2 FYNNEI. This CDR3 comprises 14 residues. V was pared by 5 bases and J by 8 bases, with 18 bases between. CDR3 region: CASSLKNRQAEAFF. The CDR3 coding sequence is TGTGCCAGCAGTCTGAAAAATCGACAGGCGGAAGCTTTCTTT.

This clonotype was seen only a few times. J is TRBJ2-7 and V is TRBV27, with TRBD2 matching 7 bases. Germline V gene sequence: CDR1 MNHEY, CDR2 SMNVEV (reference sequence). The CDR3 has 15 amino acids. Losses at the gene ends were 5 bases for V and 3 bases for J; bases not matched to a gene: 10. The CDR3 sequence: CASSAAEAGDYEQYF. CDR3 in DNA: TGTGCCAGCAGTGCCGCGGAGGCGGGAGACTACGAGCAGTACTTC.

This sequence joins TRBV3-1 and TRBJ2-7, with D tentatively TRBD2 (5 bases). The germline V gene has CDR1 LGHDT and CDR2 YNNKEL (reference sequence). The CDR3 runs to 12 residues. Deletions cut 0 bases from V and 10 bases from J, with 10 bases between. CDR3 region: CASSQDVRLQYF. CDR3 DNA: TGTGCCAGCAGCCAAGATGTGAGACTACAGTACTTC.

In this sample, this clonotype turned up a few times. This chain joins TRBV25-1 and TRBJ2-7; TRBD1 matches 8 bases. Trimming took 4 bases from V and 5 from J; bases not matched to a gene: 13. Germline CDR1 is MGHDK and CDR2 is SYGVNS. The CDR3 extends over 16 amino acids. The CDR3 bases are TGTGCCAGCAGTGGTCTGGGACAGGTGGTTAACCACGAGCAGTACTTC. Translated, it gives CASSGLGQVVNHEQYF.

This clonotype was picked up many times. The chain combines TRBV2 with TRBJ2-7; tentative D call: TRBD2 (6 bases). The V end was cut by 11 bases, the J end by 0 bases, with 11 bases between. Germline CDR1 reads SNHLY; CDR2 reads FYNNEI. The CDR3 runs 12 residues. The CDR3 reads CAWGLYSYEQYF. The CDR3 coding sequence is TGTGCCTGGGGACTTTACTCCTACGAGCAGTACTTC.

The J gene is TRBJ2-5, the V gene TRBV6-1, with D perhaps matching TRBD1 or TRBD2 (6 bases each). Germline V gives CDR1 MNHNS, CDR2 SASEGT. The V end lost 6 bases, the J end lost 5 bases, and 13 bases lay between the germline ends. This CDR3 has 13 residues. For the CDR3, the DNA is TGTGCCAGCAGAAGGGGGGTTCAGGAGACCCAGTACTTC. Residues: CASRRGVQETQYF.

The rearrangement joins TRBV6-1 to TRBJ2-6, with TRBD1 identical over 8 bases. After removal of 6 bases from V and 1 base from J, the junction contained 11 bases not matched to a gene. The germline CDR1 and CDR2 sequences are MNHNS and SASEGT. This CDR3 is built from 18 residues. The CDR3 DNA reads TGTGCCAGCAGCCCGCACCAGGGGGCAGGTTCTGGGGCCAACGTCCTGACTTTC. The encoded protein is CASSPHQGAGSGANVLTF.

The genes are TRBV3-1 and TRBJ1-4; D remains unclear. Germline loops: CDR1 LGHDT, CDR2 YNNKEL (reference sequence). Trimming stripped 1 base from V and 8 bases from J, with 11 bases between. This CDR3 spans 14 amino acids. The CDR3 protein is CASSQVGGWEKLFF. The DNA of the CDR3 is TGTGCCAGCAGCCAAGTTGGAGGGTGGGAAAAACTGTTTTTT. The variable domain in full, with the rest retrieved from reference TRBV3-1 and TRBJ1-4, is DTAVSQTPKYLVTQMGNDKSIKCEQNLGHDTMYWYKQDSKKFLKIMFSYNNKELIINETVPNRFSPKSPDKAHLNLHINSLELGDSAVYFCASSQVGGWEKLFFGSGTQLSVL.

Only a few counts were recorded for this clonotype. The CDR3, as DNA: TGCGCCAGCAACTACGACAGTAATTCACCCCTCCACTTT. Translated: CASNYDSNSPLHF. V gene TRBV5-1 combines with J gene TRBJ1-6; tentative D call: TRBD1 (5 bases). V gave up 6 bases and J gave up 6 bases, with 10 bases separating them. CDR1 is SGHRS and CDR2 is YFSETQ in the germline V gene. The CDR3 loop spans 13 amino acids.

The chain joins TRBV14 to TRBJ1-6; no clear D. Per germline, CDR1 SGHDN and CDR2 FVKESK. The CDR3 spans 14 residues. Trimming took off 3 bases at V and 7 bases at J, with 10 bases between the two ends. The chain's CDR3 is CASSQASKNSPLHF. For the CDR3, the DNA is TGTGCCAGCAGCCAGGCGTCCAAGAATTCACCCCTCCACTTT.

This chain uses TRBV29-1 with TRBJ2-1, with TRBD1 identical over 9 bases. This CDR3 contains 16 residues. Germline assignment: CDR1 SQVTM and CDR2 ANQGSEA. The V segment lost 7 bases and the J segment 5 bases; nucleotides outside the gene matches: 15. CDR3 bases: TGCAGCGCCCGATATGTCGCGGACAGGGGAAACAATGAGCAGTTCTTC. Translation gives CSARYVADRGNNEQFF.

This chain uses TRBV11-2 with TRBJ2-7; D gene unclear. The V gene lost 4 bases and the J gene lost 9 bases, with 13 bases spanning the gap. The CDR3 is 12 amino acids. Germline CDR1 and CDR2: SGHAT and FQNNGV. CDR3 residues: CASSSGHFGQYF. CDR3 DNA sequence: TGTGCCAGCAGCTCGGGCCATTTTGGGCAGTACTTC.

This chain links TRBV19 with TRBJ1-5; the match to TRBD1 covers 8 bases. Trimming took 7 bases from V and 7 from J; bases not matched to a gene: 12. This CDR3 comprises 15 residues. In germline, CDR1 is LNHDA, CDR2 SQIVND (reference sequence). For the CDR3, the DNA is TGTGCCAGTACCCCAGGGGGCACAGGGGGGCAGCCCCAGCATTTT. This codes for CASTPGGTGGQPQHF.

This clonotype is a singleton in its sample. The V call is TRBV3-1, the J call TRBJ1-1; the match to TRBD1 covers 7 bases. The V gene's germline CDR1 is LGHDT and CDR2 YNNKEL (reference sequence). The CDR3 has 15 amino acids. Unmatched junction bases numbered 8, after V lost 1 base and J lost 6 bases. The CDR3 loop reads CASSQGAGGIAEAFF. In nucleotides, the CDR3 is TGTGCCAGCAGCCAAGGGGCAGGGGGAATCGCTGAAGCTTTCTTT.

This chain connects TRBV7-6 to TRBJ2-6; D is uncertain. This CDR3 has 16 amino acids. V was trimmed by 1 base and J by 2 bases, leaving 9 bases between them. Germline loops: CDR1 SGHVS, CDR2 FNYEAQ. The DNA of the CDR3 is TGTGCCAGCAGCTTAGTTAGAGATCCTGGGGCCAACGTCCTGACTTTC. Its translation: CASSLVRDPGANVLTF.

The rearrangement joins TRBV20-1 to TRBJ1-6; 7 bases align to TRBD1. The V gene end was trimmed by 1 base and the J gene end by 6 bases; junction bases not matched to a gene: 6. CDR3 length: 15 amino acids. CDR1 and CDR2 (germline): DFQATT, SNEGSKA (reference sequence). In DNA, the CDR3 is TGCAGTGCTAGAGGGGTAGGGACAGCTAATTCACCCCTCCACTTT. This codes for CSARGVGTANSPLHF.

This clonotype occurred many times. The V call is TRBV2, the J call TRBJ2-7; perhaps TRBD2 as D (5 bases). The CDR3 has 11 residues. V lost 6 bases and J 6 bases, leaving 9 bases between the germline ends. Per the germline V gene, CDR1 is SNHLY and CDR2 is FYNNEI. The CDR3 loop is CASRARGEQYF. CDR3 coding DNA: TGTGCCAGCAGGGCTCGGGGCGAGCAGTACTTC.

The V gene is TRBV7-2, the J gene TRBJ2-3; D gene unclear. The germline V gene encodes CDR1 SGHTA and CDR2 FQGNSA. The CDR3 is 14 amino acids. V was trimmed by 3 bases and J by 9 bases, leaving 16 bases between them. The DNA of the CDR3 is TGTGCCAGCAGCTTCGGAAGGCAGTACACAACGCAGTATTTT. Amino acid sequence: CASSFGRQYTTQYF.

This clonotype appeared a few times. This chain joins TRBV5-5 and TRBJ2-2; 12 positions agree with TRBD2. Germline CDR1 and CDR2: SGHKS and YYEKEE (reference sequence). This CDR3 is built from 15 residues. J lost 6 bases, V lost 4 bases, and 4 bases had no gene match. CDR3 bases: TGTGCCAGCAGCCAATCTAGCGGGGGGGCCGGGGAGCTGTTTTTT. Its translation: CASSQSSGGAGELFF.

This clonotype occurred many times. This chain links TRBV6-1 with TRBJ2-5; 7 bases line up with TRBD2. V dropped 6 bases and J dropped 5; count of bases not matched to a gene: 3. This CDR3 contains 12 residues. The V gene's germline CDR1 is MNHNS and CDR2 SASEGT. The CDR3: CASRGGVETQYF. CDR3 DNA sequence: TGTGCCAGCAGGGGGGGGGTCGAGACCCAGTACTTC.